These 25 T cell receptor beta chains share one sample of origin, sequenced in a study of cytomegalovirus exposure and HLA in healthy donors. PCR involved 60 Vbeta and 13 Jbeta primers. The repertoire was sequenced with immunoSEQ multiplex PCR; TCRdb's copy has only in-frame clones and lacks some. The repertoire holds about 99,000 clones, with about 79% as singletons. The sequenced sample consisted of PBMCs. The source of these receptors is a male donor in good health and CMV-seropositive.

This chain uses TRBV5-1 with TRBJ1-2; D is perhaps TRBD1 (6 bases). Trimming stripped 4 bases from V and 2 bases from J, with 12 bases between. Germline V gene sequence: CDR1 SGHRS, CDR2 YFSETQ. This CDR3 spans 14 amino acids. CDR3 sequence: CASSALQGNYGYTF. The CDR3 region has the DNA TGCGCCAGCAGCGCCTTACAGGGCAACTATGGCTACACCTTC.

The chain recombines TRBV19 with TRBJ1-5; the D gene is possibly TRBD1 (5 bases). Germline CDR1 reads LNHDA; CDR2 reads SQIVND (reference sequence). The CDR3 loop spans 16 amino acids. The germline V and J ends were trimmed by 3 bases and 2 bases, with 14 bases remaining between them. CDR3 in DNA: TGTGCCAGTAGTATCCAGGGCACCACGGGCAATCAGCCCCAGCATTTT. Translating gives CASSIQGTTGNQPQHF.

The chain has TRBV6-1 and TRBJ1-2; no definite D call. Trimming stripped 3 bases from V and 0 bases from J, with 5 bases between. The germline gives CDR1 MNHNS, CDR2 SASEGT. CDR3 length: 13 amino acids. CDR3 residues: CASSDPANYGYTF. The CDR3 DNA reads as TGTGCCAGCAGTGATCCAGCTAACTATGGCTACACCTTC.

The chain combines TRBV6-4 with TRBJ1-3; 10 bases map to TRBD1. The CDR3 covers 14 residues. CDR1 is MRHNA and CDR2 is SNTAGT in the germline V gene. The J segment lost 4 bases and the V segment lost 6 bases, leaving 3 bases of the junction unmatched. The CDR3 sequence is CASSGQGVGNTIYF. CDR3 bases: TGTGCCAGCAGCGGACAGGGGGTGGGAAACACCATATATTTT.

The chain combines TRBV7-9 with TRBJ2-3; 7 positions agree with TRBD2. The ends lost 5 bases at V and 3 bases at J; junction bases unmatched: 5. This CDR3 is 14 amino acids long. Per the germline V gene, CDR1 is SEHNR and CDR2 is FQNEAQ (reference sequence). The CDR3 nucleotides are TGTGCCAGCAGCCCCGGACTAGGGACAGATACGCAGTATTTT. Translated, it gives CASSPGLGTDTQYF.

The chain carries TRBV7-9 and TRBJ2-2, with 7 bases fitting TRBD2. This CDR3 region has 16 residues. J lost 0 bases, V lost 0 bases, and 1 base had no gene match. CDR1 is SEHNR and CDR2 is FQNEAQ in the germline V gene (reference sequence). DNA of the CDR3: TGTGCCAGCAGCTTAGCCAGCGGGGCGAACACCGGGGAGCTGTTTTTT. Amino acid sequence: CASSLASGANTGELFF.

The chain recombines TRBV2 with TRBJ1-4, with 9 bases identical to TRBD1. The V gene end was trimmed by 6 bases and the J gene end by 7 bases; junction bases not matched to a gene: 6. The V gene's germline CDR1 is SNHLY and CDR2 FYNNEI. The CDR3 is 14 residues long. The CDR3 nucleotides read TGTGCCAGCAGGAGGGACAGGGAGGTTGAAAAACTGTTTTTT. Translation: CASRRDREVEKLFF.

V and J are TRBV7-6 and TRBJ2-5; D perhaps matches TRBD1 (7 bases). V was clipped by 4 bases and J by 5 bases, with 17 bases between them. This CDR3 has 15 amino acids. Germline V gene sequence: CDR1 SGHVS, CDR2 FNYEAQ. The CDR3 loop is CASSSEGATGETQYF. CDR3 DNA sequence: TGTGCCAGCAGCTCGGAGGGGGCCACGGGGGAGACCCAGTACTTC.

The CDR3 DNA sequence: TGTGCCAGCAGGAACACACAGGGGGCGGCTGAAGCTTTCTTT. Encoded protein: CASRNTQGAAEAFF. This chain uses TRBV6-5 with TRBJ1-1; 9 positions match TRBD1. V lost 6 bases to trimming and J lost 6 bases; unmatched junction nucleotides: 8. The V gene's germline CDR1 is MNHEY and CDR2 SVGAGI. The CDR3 has 14 amino acids.

The V and J genes are TRBV4-3 and TRBJ2-3, with a tentative D call TRBD2 (5 bases). Germline values: CDR1 LGHNA, CDR2 YSLEER. The CDR3 runs to 13 residues. The germline V and J ends were trimmed by 4 bases and 8 bases, with 13 bases remaining between them. The CDR3 coding sequence is TGCGCCAGCAGCCCCCAACGAGGGAGTACGCAGTATTTT. Translation gives CASSPQRGSTQYF.

This clone was found once. The gene calls are TRBV5-6 and TRBJ1-5; 8 nucleotides match TRBD1. This CDR3 contains 15 residues. The germline V gene has CDR1 SGHDT and CDR2 YYEEEE. Trimming removed 4 bases from V and 3 bases from J; junction bases left unmatched: 6. CDR3 sequence reads: CASSKDRGINQPQHF. The CDR3 nucleotides are TGTGCCAGCAGCAAAGACAGGGGTATCAATCAGCCCCAGCATTTT.

The V gene is TRBV30, the J gene TRBJ2-2, with D uncertain. V dropped 8 bases and J dropped 2 bases, with 3 bases sitting between them. The CDR3 spans 10 residues. Germline V gene data show CDR1 as GTSNPN and CDR2 as SVGIG (reference sequence). DNA for the CDR3: TGTGCCATAAACACCGGGGAGCTGTTTTTT. It encodes CAINTGELFF.

The chain joins TRBV10-1 to TRBJ2-2; unclear D gene. The CDR3 length is 15 residues. Germline V gene sequence: CDR1 WNHNN, CDR2 SYGVQD (reference sequence). V gave up 3 bases and J gave up 5 bases, with 13 bases separating them. CDR3 DNA: TGCGCCAGCAGTGATAGCCCCCTCGGAACCGGGGAGCTGTTTTTT. Its protein product is CASSDSPLGTGELFF.

The gene calls are TRBV7-2 and TRBJ1-5, with 9 bases aligning to TRBD1. The CDR3 totals 15 residues. The trim removed 5 bases at V and 3 bases at J, leaving 5 bases unmatched. CDR1 SGHTA and CDR2 FQGNSA come from the germline V gene. The CDR3 bases are TGTGCCAGCAGCCTGTGGACAGGGGACAATCAGCCCCAGCATTTT. Protein: CASSLWTGDNQPQHF.

V usage is TRBV6-1 and J usage is TRBJ2-1; 8 bases match TRBD2. The CDR3 is 19 amino acids. Trimming took 4 bases from V and 4 from J; bases not matched to a gene: 18. Germline CDR1 MNHNS, CDR2 SASEGT. DNA for the CDR3: TGTGCCAGCAGTGGCCAGGGACGGGGGGGGCCTCCGGGATACAATGAGCAGTTCTTC. This codes for CASSGQGRGGPPGYNEQFF.

The chain carries TRBV9 and TRBJ2-3, with TRBD1 as a possible D gene (6 bases). The CDR3 extends over 13 amino acids. The germline CDR1 and CDR2 sequences are SGDLS and YYNGEE. V lost 0 bases, J lost 6 bases, and 8 bases lay in between. The CDR3 is CASSVGGRDTQYF. The CDR3, as DNA: TGTGCCAGCAGCGTAGGGGGGCGGGATACGCAGTATTTT.

J is TRBJ2-7 and V is TRBV12-5; tentatively, D is TRBD1 (6 bases). CDR3 length: 13 amino acids. The germline V gene has CDR1 LGHNT and CDR2 FRNRAP. Trimming left V 5 bases short and J 12 bases short, with 20 bases between. The CDR3 region has the DNA TGTGCTAGTGGTCCCACAGGGTCCTATGATCGGTACTTC. Amino acid sequence: CASGPTGSYDRYF.

This clone showed up just a few times. This chain connects TRBV5-6 to TRBJ1-5; weak D call: TRBD1 (6 bases). With 5 bases removed from V and 2 bases from J, the gap between germline ends came to 20 bases. The germline CDR1 and CDR2 sequences are SGHDT and YYEEEE. There are 17 residues in the CDR3. CDR3 sequence: CASSNRQGKKGNQPQHF. The CDR3 coding sequence is TGTGCCAGCAGTAATCGTCAGGGGAAGAAGGGCAATCAGCCCCAGCATTTT.

The chain joins TRBV7-2 to TRBJ2-1, with 9 positions matching TRBD2. Trimming removed 3 bases from V and 4 bases from J; junction bases left unmatched: 4. The germline CDR1 and CDR2 sequences are SGHTA and FQGNSA. CDR3 length: 15 amino acids. CDR3 in amino acids: CASSLLAGRYNEQFF. The CDR3 bases are TGTGCCAGCAGCTTGCTAGCGGGGAGATACAATGAGCAGTTCTTC.

This CDR3 reads CASSSGGTHYSGNTIYF. The CDR3 region has the DNA TGCGCCAGCAGCTCCGGGGGGACTCACTACTCTGGAAACACCATATATTTT. The chain employs TRBV5-1 and TRBJ1-3, with TRBD1 as a possible D gene (5 bases). The V gene's germline CDR1 is SGHRS and CDR2 YFSETQ. This CDR3 is 17 amino acids long. Trimming removed 3 bases at V and 0 bases at J, with 16 bases between.

This chain joins TRBV29-1 and TRBJ1-5; 9 positions agree with TRBD1. J lost 3 bases, V lost 0 bases, and 9 bases had no gene match. This CDR3 spans 17 amino acids. In germline, CDR1 is SQVTM, CDR2 ANQGSEA. The CDR3 DNA reads TGCAGCGTTGAAGATAGGCGGGACAGGGAGTACAATCAGCCCCAGCATTTT. The encoded protein is CSVEDRRDREYNQPQHF.

This clone was observed once. V gene TRBV5-4 combines with J gene TRBJ2-1, with 9 bases matching TRBD1. V gave up 3 bases and J gave up 4 bases; unmatched junction bases: 5. Germline lookup yields CDR1 SGHNT and CDR2 YYREEE (reference sequence). The CDR3 consists of 15 residues. CDR3 loop: CASSYGQGPYNEQFF. CDR3 sequence (DNA): TGTGCCAGCAGCTACGGACAGGGGCCTTACAATGAGCAGTTCTTC.

The chain employs TRBV5-4 and TRBJ2-5; D might be TRBD1 (6 bases). CDR3 length: 14 residues. V dropped 0 bases and J dropped 4 bases, with 10 bases sitting between them. CDR1 and CDR2 from the germline V gene are SGHNT and YYREEE (reference sequence). This CDR3 is CASSLATGRETQYF. CDR3 in DNA: TGTGCCAGCAGCTTGGCAACAGGGAGAGAGACCCAGTACTTC.

This chain links TRBV29-1 with TRBJ1-1; 7 bases match TRBD1. The CDR3 is 14 amino acids. Per the germline V gene, CDR1 is SQVTM and CDR2 is ANQGSEA. V trimming: 4 bases; J trimming: 1 base; junction bases outside the gene matches: 6. CDR3 DNA sequence: TGCAGCGTTGCAGTCCAGGGGGGGAACACTGAAGCTTTCTTT. Translating it yields CSVAVQGGNTEAFF.

The rearrangement uses TRBV5-1 and TRBJ2-7; 7 positions agree with TRBD2. This CDR3 is built from 16 residues. Germline V gene lookup returns CDR1 SGHRS and CDR2 YFSETQ. V dropped 4 bases and J dropped 0; count of bases not matched to a gene: 10. CDR3 region: CASSMGGSVSSYEQYF. CDR3 DNA sequence: TGCGCCAGCAGCATGGGAGGGAGCGTTAGCTCCTACGAGCAGTACTTC.